The present entry profiles one T cell receptor (beta chain) with its context. The antigen is not known. The data derive from a study of T cell responses to AZD1222 COVID-19 vaccine. Regarding the study as a whole: Dominant CD4 TCR responses targeted spike regions 160-218 and 743-854.

Second-dose recipients at about 4 or about 12 weeks were treated as one pooled group. V lost 1 base, J lost 4 bases, and 8 bases lay in between. Germline V lookup: CDR1 GTSNPN, CDR2 SVGIG (reference sequence). The CDR3 runs 13 residues. The data were produced by immunoSEQ multiplex PCR, yet TCRdb's version contains in-frame clones alone and is incomplete. The repertoire holds more than 60,000 clones, with around 90% as singletons. The input for sequencing was peripheral blood, taken 28 days after the second AZD1222 dose. The origin of this receptor is an adult who received the AZD1222 COVID-19 vaccine. The V call is TRBV30, the J call TRBJ1-5; D may be TRBD1 (6 bases). The CDR3 DNA reads as TGTGCCTGGAGTGAGGGGGAAAATCAGCCCCAGCATTTT. Translation gives CAWSEGENQPQHF.